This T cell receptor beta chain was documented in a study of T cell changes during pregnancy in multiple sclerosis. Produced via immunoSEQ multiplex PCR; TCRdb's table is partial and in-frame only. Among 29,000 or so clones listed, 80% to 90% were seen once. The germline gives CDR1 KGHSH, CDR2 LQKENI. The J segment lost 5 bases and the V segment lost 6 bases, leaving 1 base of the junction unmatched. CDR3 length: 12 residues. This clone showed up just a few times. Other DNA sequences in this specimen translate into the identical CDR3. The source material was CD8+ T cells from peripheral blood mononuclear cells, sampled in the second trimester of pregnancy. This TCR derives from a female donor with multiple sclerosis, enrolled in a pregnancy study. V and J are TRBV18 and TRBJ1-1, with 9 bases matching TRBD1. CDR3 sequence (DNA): TGTGCCAGCTCTGGACAGGGGACTGAAGCTTTCTTT. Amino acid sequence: CASSGQGTEAFF.